The source of this T cell receptor beta chain is a study of T-cell memory formation after mild COVID-19. Study-wide points: Those CD4+ clones that contracted were mainly in CM and EM (CD8+ ones in EMRA). The finding that pre-infection memory included some responding clones suggested that cross-reactive memory joined.

Deletions cut 9 bases from V and 5 bases from J, with 17 bases between. In germline, CDR1 is KGHDR, CDR2 SFDVKD. The CDR3 has 14 residues. TCRdb redid the calling of the 5' RACE reads with MiXCR, one entry per CDR3 protein. This table has roughly 190,000 distinct CDR3 sequences, around 26% appearing once. This clonotype has a handful of counts. What it binds is unknown. The sequenced material came from PBMCs or a T cell subset sorted from them (not recorded which). The receptor was isolated from an adult woman who had mild COVID-19 (a few samples of this study predate the infection). Cell type and time point are not known. The chain joins TRBV24-1 to TRBJ2-3; D may be TRBD2 (7 bases). The CDR3 DNA reads TGTGCCACCGGGGGCGGGAGTCGGGAAGATACGCAGTATTTT. Translated: CATGGGSREDTQYF.